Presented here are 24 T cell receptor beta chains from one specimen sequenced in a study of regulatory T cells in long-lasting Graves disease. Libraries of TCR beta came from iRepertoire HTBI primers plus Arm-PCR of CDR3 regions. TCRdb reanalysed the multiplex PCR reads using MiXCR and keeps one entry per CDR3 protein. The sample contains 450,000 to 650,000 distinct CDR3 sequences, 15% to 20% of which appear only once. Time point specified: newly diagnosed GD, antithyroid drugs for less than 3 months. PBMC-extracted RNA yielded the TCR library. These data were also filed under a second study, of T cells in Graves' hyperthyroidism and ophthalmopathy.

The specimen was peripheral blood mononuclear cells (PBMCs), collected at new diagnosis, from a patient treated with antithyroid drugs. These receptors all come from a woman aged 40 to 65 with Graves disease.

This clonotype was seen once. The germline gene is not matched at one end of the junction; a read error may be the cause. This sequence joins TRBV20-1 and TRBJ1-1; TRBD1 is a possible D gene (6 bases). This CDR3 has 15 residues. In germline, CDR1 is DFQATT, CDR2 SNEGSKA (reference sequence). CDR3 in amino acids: CSARDPGTQNTEALF. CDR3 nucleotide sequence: TGCAGTGCTAGAGACCCCGGGACACAGAACACTGAAGCTCTCTTT.

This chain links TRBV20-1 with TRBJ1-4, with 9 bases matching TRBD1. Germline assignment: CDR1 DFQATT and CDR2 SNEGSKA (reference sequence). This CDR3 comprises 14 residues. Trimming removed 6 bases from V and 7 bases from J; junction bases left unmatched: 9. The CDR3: CSAERTGVVEKLFF. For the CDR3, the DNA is TGCAGTGCGGAGCGGACAGGGGTTGTTGAAAAACTGTTTTTT.

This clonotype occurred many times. The CDR3 loop is CAWSVQAYTEAFF. CDR3 bases: TGTGCCTGGAGTGTACAGGCTTACACTGAAGCTTTCTTT. The chain joins TRBV30 to TRBJ1-1; maybe TRBD1 (5 bases). Germline-derived CDR1 and CDR2 are GTSNPN and SVGIG (reference sequence). The germline V and J ends were trimmed by 0 bases and 3 bases, with 8 bases remaining between them. CDR3 length: 13 amino acids.

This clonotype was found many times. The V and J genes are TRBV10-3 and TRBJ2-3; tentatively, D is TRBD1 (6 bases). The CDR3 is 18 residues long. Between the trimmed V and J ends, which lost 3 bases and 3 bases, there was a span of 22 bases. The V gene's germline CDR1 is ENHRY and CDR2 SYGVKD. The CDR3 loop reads CAISDPSFPGVATDTQYF. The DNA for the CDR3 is TGTGCCATCAGTGACCCTTCTTTCCCAGGGGTGGCTACAGATACGCAGTATTTT.

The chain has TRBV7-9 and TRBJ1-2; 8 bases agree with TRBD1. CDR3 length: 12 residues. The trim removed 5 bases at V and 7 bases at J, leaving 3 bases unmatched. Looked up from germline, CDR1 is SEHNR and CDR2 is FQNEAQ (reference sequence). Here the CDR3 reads CASSIGQGGYTF. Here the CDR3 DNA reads TGTGCCAGCAGCATCGGACAGGGTGGCTACACCTTC.

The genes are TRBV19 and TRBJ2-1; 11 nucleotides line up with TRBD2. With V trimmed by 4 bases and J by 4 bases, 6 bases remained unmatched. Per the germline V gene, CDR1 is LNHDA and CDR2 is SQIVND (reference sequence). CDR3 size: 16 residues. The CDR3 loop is CASSSQPSGGYNEQFF. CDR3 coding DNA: TGTGCCAGTAGTAGCCAGCCTAGCGGGGGGTACAATGAGCAGTTCTTC.

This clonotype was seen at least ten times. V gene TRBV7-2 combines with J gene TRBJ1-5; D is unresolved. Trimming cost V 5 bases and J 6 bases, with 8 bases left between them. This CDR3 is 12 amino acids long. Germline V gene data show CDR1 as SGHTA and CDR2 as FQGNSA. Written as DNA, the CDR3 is TGTGCCAGCAGCCGTGTCGGTCAGCCCCAGCATTTT. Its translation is CASSRVGQPQHF.

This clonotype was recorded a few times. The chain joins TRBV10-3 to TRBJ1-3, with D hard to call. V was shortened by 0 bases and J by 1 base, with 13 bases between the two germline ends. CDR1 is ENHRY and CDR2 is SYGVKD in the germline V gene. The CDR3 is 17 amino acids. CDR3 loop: CAISESKPVHSGNTIYF. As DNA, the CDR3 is TGTGCCATCAGTGAGTCGAAACCTGTTCATTCTGGAAACACCATATATTTT.

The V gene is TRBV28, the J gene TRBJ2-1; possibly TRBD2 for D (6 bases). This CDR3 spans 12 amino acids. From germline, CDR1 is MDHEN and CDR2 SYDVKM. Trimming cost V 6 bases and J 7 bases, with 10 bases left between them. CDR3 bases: TGTGCCAGCAGGGGACTGCCAAATGAGCAGTTCTTC. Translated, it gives CASRGLPNEQFF. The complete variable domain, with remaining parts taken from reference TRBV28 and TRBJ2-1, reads DVKVTQSSRYLVKRTGEKVFLECVQDMDHENMFWYRQDPGLGLRLIYFSYDVKMKEKGDIPEGYSVSREKKERFSLILESASTNQTSMYLCASRGLPNEQFFGPGTRLTVL.

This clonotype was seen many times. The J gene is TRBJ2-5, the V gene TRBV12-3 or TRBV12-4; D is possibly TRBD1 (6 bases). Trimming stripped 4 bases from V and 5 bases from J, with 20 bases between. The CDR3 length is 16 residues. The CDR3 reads CASSSQGRLRGETQYF. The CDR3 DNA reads TGTGCCAGCAGTTCACAGGGCAGACTCCGTGGGGAGACCCAGTACTTC.

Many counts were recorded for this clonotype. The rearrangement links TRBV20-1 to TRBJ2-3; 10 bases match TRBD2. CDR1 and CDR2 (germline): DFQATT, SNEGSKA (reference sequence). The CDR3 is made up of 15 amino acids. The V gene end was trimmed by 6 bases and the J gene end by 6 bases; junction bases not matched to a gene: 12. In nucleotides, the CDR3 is TGCAGTGCCCGGCCGGCTAGCGGGGGCGGGGATACGCAGTATTTT. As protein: CSARPASGGGDTQYF.

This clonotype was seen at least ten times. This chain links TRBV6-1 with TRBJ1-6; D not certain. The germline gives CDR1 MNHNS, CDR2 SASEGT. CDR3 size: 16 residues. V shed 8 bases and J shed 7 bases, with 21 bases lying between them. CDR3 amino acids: CASFKSPREDNSPLHF. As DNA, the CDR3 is TGTGCCAGCTTCAAATCGCCCCGGGAGGACAATTCACCCCTCCACTTT.

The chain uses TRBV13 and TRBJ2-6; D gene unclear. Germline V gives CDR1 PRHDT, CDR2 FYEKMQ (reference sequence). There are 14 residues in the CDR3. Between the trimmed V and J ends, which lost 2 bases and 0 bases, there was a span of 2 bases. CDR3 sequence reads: CASSLFSGANVLTF. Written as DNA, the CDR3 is TGTGCCAGCAGCTTATTCTCTGGGGCCAACGTCCTGACTTTC.

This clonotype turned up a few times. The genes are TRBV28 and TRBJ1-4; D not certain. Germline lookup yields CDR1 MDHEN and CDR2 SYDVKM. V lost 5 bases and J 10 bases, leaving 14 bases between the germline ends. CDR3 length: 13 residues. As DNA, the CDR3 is TGTGCCAGCAGTCCCAAGACGAGTAGAAAACTGTTTTTT. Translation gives CASSPKTSRKLFF. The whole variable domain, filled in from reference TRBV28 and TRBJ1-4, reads DVKVTQSSRYLVKRTGEKVFLECVQDMDHENMFWYRQDPGLGLRLIYFSYDVKMKEKGDIPEGYSVSREKKERFSLILESASTNQTSMYLCASSPKTSRKLFFGSGTQLSVL.

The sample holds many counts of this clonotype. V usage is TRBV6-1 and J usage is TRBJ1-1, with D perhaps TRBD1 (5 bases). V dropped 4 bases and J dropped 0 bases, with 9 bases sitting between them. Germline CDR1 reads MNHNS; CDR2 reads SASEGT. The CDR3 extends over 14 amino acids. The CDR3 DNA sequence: TGTGCCAGCAGTGCGGGGCGAGTGAACACTGAAGCTTTCTTT. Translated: CASSAGRVNTEAFF.

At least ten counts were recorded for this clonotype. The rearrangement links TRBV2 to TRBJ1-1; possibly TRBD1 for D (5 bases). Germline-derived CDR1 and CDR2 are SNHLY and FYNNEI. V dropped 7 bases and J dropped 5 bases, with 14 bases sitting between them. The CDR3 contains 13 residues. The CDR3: CASMRGVMTEAFF. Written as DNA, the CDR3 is TGTGCCAGCATGAGAGGGGTGATGACTGAAGCTTTCTTT.

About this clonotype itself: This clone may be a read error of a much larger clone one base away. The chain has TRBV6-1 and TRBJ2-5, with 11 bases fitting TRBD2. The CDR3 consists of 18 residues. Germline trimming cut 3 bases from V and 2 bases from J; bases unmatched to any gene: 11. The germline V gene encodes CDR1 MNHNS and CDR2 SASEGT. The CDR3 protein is CASSDLAGGSIDQETQYF. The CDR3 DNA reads TGTGCCAGCAGTGACCTAGCGGGGGGATCCATTGATCAAGAGACCCAGTACTTC.

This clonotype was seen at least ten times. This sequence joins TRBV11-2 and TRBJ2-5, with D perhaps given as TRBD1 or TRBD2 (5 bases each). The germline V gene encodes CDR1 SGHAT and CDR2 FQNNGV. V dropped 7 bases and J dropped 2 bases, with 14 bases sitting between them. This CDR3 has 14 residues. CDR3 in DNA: TGTGCCAGCACCCAGGGAGTCCGACAAGAGACCCAGTACTTC. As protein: CASTQGVRQETQYF.

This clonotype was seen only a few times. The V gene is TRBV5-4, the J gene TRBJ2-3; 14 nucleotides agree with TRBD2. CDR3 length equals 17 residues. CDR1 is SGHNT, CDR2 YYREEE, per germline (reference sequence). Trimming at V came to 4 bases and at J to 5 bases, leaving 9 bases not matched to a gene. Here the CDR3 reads CASSLGLAGELGDTQYF. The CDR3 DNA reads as TGTGCCAGCAGCCTGGGACTAGCGGGGGAGTTAGGAGATACGCAGTATTTT.

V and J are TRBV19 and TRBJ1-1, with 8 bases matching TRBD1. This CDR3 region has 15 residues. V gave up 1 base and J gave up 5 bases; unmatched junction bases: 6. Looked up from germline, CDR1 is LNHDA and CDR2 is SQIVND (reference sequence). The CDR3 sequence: CASSIASGGRTEAFF. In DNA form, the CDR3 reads TGTGCCAGTAGTATAGCCTCAGGGGGCAGGACTGAAGCTTTCTTT.

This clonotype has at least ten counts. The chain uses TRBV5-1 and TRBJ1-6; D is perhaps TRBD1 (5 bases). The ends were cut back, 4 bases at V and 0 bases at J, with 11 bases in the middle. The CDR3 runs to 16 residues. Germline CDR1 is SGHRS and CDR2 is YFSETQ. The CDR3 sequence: CASSRDPRSYNSPLHF. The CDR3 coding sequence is TGCGCCAGCAGCAGGGACCCGCGCTCCTATAATTCACCCCTCCACTTT.

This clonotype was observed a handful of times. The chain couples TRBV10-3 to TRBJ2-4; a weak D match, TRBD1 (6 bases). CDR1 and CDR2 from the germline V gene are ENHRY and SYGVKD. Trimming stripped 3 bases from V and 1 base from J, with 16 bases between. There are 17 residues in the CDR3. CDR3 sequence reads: CAISDGQPGPAKNIQYF. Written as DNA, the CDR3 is TGTGCCATCAGTGATGGACAGCCCGGTCCGGCCAAAAACATTCAGTACTTC.

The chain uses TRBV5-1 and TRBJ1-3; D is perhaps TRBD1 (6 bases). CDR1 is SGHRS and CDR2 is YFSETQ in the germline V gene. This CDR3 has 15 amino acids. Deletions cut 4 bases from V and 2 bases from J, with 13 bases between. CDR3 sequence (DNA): TGCGCCAGCAGCCCGGGACATGAAGCTGGAAACACCATATATTTT. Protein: CASSPGHEAGNTIYF.

The CDR3 spells CASSQDWGSRQPQHF. In DNA form, the CDR3 reads TGCGCCAGCAGCCAAGATTGGGGTTCGCGGCAGCCCCAGCATTTT. The chain joins TRBV4-1 to TRBJ1-5; D gene uncertain. Germline values: CDR1 MGHRA, CDR2 YSYEKL. This CDR3 is built from 15 residues. V was cut by 0 bases and J by 7 bases, with 13 bases left in between.